This T cell receptor beta chain was sequenced in a study of graft-versus-host responses after intestinal transplantation. Clones were sequenced by immunoSEQ multiplex PCR, and TCRdb holds only the in-frame ones, with some missing. The sample has fewer than 150,000 clones, roughly nine tenths seen once. CDR1 and CDR2 from the germline V gene are MNHEY and SVGAGI. The CDR3 is 16 amino acids. V was pared by 2 bases and J by 1 base, with 13 bases between. A remark on this clone: Antigen: not known.

This chain uses TRBV6-5 with TRBJ2-3; the D gene is possibly TRBD2 (6 bases). The material sequenced was unstimulated CD4+ T cells sorted from spleen or lymph node cells, taken before intestinal transplant. This TCR was sampled from a human donor who received an intestinal transplant. The CDR3 DNA sequence: TGTGCCAGCAGTTACATTGTGGGGGGTGGCACAGATACGCAGTATTTT. This translates into CASSYIVGGGTDTQYF.